The next 7 T cell receptor beta chains were all read from a single sample in a study of CD8+CD57+ T cells in acquired aplastic anemia. For CDR3 and TCR beta VDJ profiling, genomic DNA was the template used. One entry per CDR3 protein, called by TCRdb with MiXCR from the reads. The table records fewer than 250,000 distinct CDR3 sequences, roughly 50% of them present only once. Whoever was chosen for sequencing had shown CD8+CD57+ cell expansion by flow cytometry. Sequenced input: sorted CD4+, CD8+, or CD8+CD57+ T cells (not recorded which) from PBMCs. These receptors came from a human donor with aplastic anemia.

The gene calls are TRBV7-2 and TRBJ1-4; a possible D gene is TRBD1 (6 bases). Trimming shortened V by 5 bases and J by 4 bases, and 14 bases separated the two germline ends. The germline V gene encodes CDR1 SGHTA and CDR2 FQGNSA. This CDR3 has 15 amino acids. The CDR3 is CASSGSGVVNEKLFF. In DNA, the CDR3 is TGTGCCAGCAGCGGGTCAGGGGTCGTTAATGAAAAACTGTTTTTT.

In this sample, this clonotype turned up a few times. The chain has TRBV19 and TRBJ2-7; 10 nucleotides match TRBD1. The CDR3 is 14 residues long. V lost 9 bases to trimming and J lost 3 bases; unmatched junction nucleotides: 8. Germline V lookup: CDR1 LNHDA, CDR2 SQIVND (reference sequence). The CDR3 spells CASISRTGGYEQYF. Here the CDR3 DNA reads TGTGCCAGCATCTCCAGGACAGGGGGCTACGAGCAGTACTTC.

The chain employs TRBV3-1 and TRBJ1-3; 7 bases match TRBD1. The CDR3 is 13 amino acids. Germline V gene lookup returns CDR1 LGHDT and CDR2 YNNKEL (reference sequence). V lost 4 bases to trimming and J lost 8 bases; unmatched junction nucleotides: 5. The CDR3 loop is CASSRGQPYTIYF. The CDR3 nucleotides read TGTGCCAGCAGCCGGGGACAGCCGTACACCATATATTTT.

This clonotype was seen a single time. This chain connects TRBV20-1 to TRBJ2-5; D possibly matches TRBD1 or TRBD2 (7 bases each). Germline loops: CDR1 DFQATT, CDR2 SNEGSKA (reference sequence). Trimming removed 5 bases at V and 1 base at J, with 14 bases between. This CDR3 contains 14 residues. CDR3 loop: CSARSGGAQETQYF. DNA of the CDR3: TGCAGTGCTCGGTCAGGGGGGGCCCAAGAGACCCAGTACTTC.

This clonotype was seen a handful of times. This chain connects TRBV12-5 to TRBJ1-1; D is unclear. This CDR3 comprises 12 residues. The V and J ends lost 2 bases and 7 bases respectively, with 8 bases between them. Germline CDR1 reads LGHNT; CDR2 reads FRNRAP. CDR3 residues: CASGLREIEAFF. The CDR3 DNA reads as TGTGCTAGTGGTTTGAGGGAGATTGAAGCTTTCTTT.

This clonotype occurred many times. The chain uses TRBV15 and TRBJ1-4; 9 bases align to TRBD1. From germline, CDR1 is LNHNV and CDR2 YYDKDF (reference sequence). Losses at the gene ends were 0 bases for V and 8 bases for J; bases not matched to a gene: 7. The CDR3 spans 16 residues. Written as DNA, the CDR3 is TGTGCCACCAGCAGAGATCGGGGGACAGGGCAAGAAAAACTGTTTTTT. It yields the protein CATSRDRGTGQEKLFF.

The rearrangement joins TRBV29-1 to TRBJ2-1; D call uncertain. CDR1 and CDR2 from the germline V gene are SQVTM and ANQGSEA. The germline V and J ends were trimmed by 0 bases and 6 bases, with 12 bases remaining between them. There are 14 residues in the CDR3. The CDR3 reads CSVEDLRVGNEQFF. The DNA of the CDR3 is TGCAGCGTTGAAGATCTTAGGGTGGGCAATGAGCAGTTCTTC.